This T cell receptor (beta chain) was obtained from a study of shared clonotypes between healthy human individuals. Study-wide context: Researchers drew samples from a couple of women and a few men aged 18 to 49.

Some clones are missing from TCRdb's copy, which holds only in-frame ones; the method was immunoSEQ multiplex PCR. The sample records millions of clones, approximately 90% being singletons. Points from the study as a whole: Against clonotypes common to all four donors, non-shared ones had lower generation probabilities.

As for this clone: As yet, its antigen is unknown.

The CDR3 has 17 residues. V dropped 1 base and J dropped 7; count of bases not matched to a gene: 8. Germline CDR1 and CDR2: LNHDA and SQIVND (reference sequence). This chain uses TRBV19 with TRBJ1-6; 9 bases agree with TRBD1. This clonotype originated in a man between 18 and 35 years old in good health. The source material was naive CD4+ T cells sorted from blood. The subset: CD45RA+ positively selected. The CDR3 coding sequence is TGTGCCAGTAGTATAGCCGGACAGGGGCGAATCAATTCACCCCTCCACTTT. Translated: CASSIAGQGRINSPLHF.